The sequence of this TCR beta chain was determined in a study of cytomegalovirus exposure and HLA in healthy donors. Points from the study as a whole: The authors considered a cluster of highly shared sequence variants likely to be a sequencing artifact.

The CDR3 loop spans 13 amino acids. V lost 4 bases and J 4 bases, leaving 10 bases between the germline ends. Germline V lookup: CDR1 GTSNPN, CDR2 SVGIG (reference sequence). A word on this clone: Its antigen is undetermined.

With 60 Vbeta and 13 Jbeta primers, the PCR was carried out. The repertoire was sequenced with immunoSEQ multiplex PCR; TCRdb's copy has only in-frame clones and lacks some. Of some 130,000 clones listed, around 77% are singletons. The sequenced sample was PBMCs. The chain uses TRBV30 and TRBJ2-2; no firm D call. The TCR originated in a man aged 45-65 years in good health and CMV-seronegative. The CDR3 loop is CAWTLRSTGELFF. The DNA of the CDR3 is TGTGCCTGGACCCTTAGGAGCACCGGGGAGCTGTTTTTT.